Each of the 3 T cell receptor beta chains below was sequenced from the same sample in a study of response to subunit inactivated influenza vaccine. In TCRdb, the RT-PCR reads were re-called with MiXCR into one record per CDR3 protein. The top ten hold 8.5% to 14% of the sample, which has 500,000 to 750,000 distinct CDR3 sequences, 13% to 15% seen once. Here the sequenced sample was PBMCs from blood, taken about 11 days after vaccination. The origin of the receptors is a man aged 50-59 years who received an inactivated influenza vaccine.

This clonotype was observed a few times. This chain connects TRBV10-2 to TRBJ1-5; D is possibly TRBD1 (5 bases). Germline lookup yields CDR1 WSHSY and CDR2 SAAADI. The CDR3 loop spans 17 amino acids. V lost 0 bases and J 1 base, leaving 13 bases between the germline ends. The CDR3 bases are TGCGCCAGCAGTGAGTCGGAGCGGGGACCGAGCAATCAGCCCCAGCATTTT. Amino acids: CASSESERGPSNQPQHF.

The CDR3 nucleotides are TGCAGTGCTAGAGAAATAGATATAGATACGCAGTATTTT. Its protein is CSAREIDIDTQYF. The chain has TRBV20-1 and TRBJ2-3; no firm D call. The V gene's germline CDR1 is DFQATT and CDR2 SNEGSKA (reference sequence). There are 13 residues in the CDR3. The ends were cut back, 0 bases at V and 5 bases at J, with 9 bases in the middle.

This clonotype was counted at least ten times. This sequence joins TRBV3-1 and TRBJ2-1; TRBD2 matches 9 bases. Per the germline V gene, CDR1 is LGHDT and CDR2 is YNNKEL (reference sequence). The CDR3 has 15 amino acids. Trimming took 2 bases from V and 4 from J; bases not matched to a gene: 3. For the CDR3, the DNA is TGTGCCAGCAGCCAACGGCTAGCGGGATACAATGAGCAGTTCTTC. Its protein is CASSQRLAGYNEQFF.